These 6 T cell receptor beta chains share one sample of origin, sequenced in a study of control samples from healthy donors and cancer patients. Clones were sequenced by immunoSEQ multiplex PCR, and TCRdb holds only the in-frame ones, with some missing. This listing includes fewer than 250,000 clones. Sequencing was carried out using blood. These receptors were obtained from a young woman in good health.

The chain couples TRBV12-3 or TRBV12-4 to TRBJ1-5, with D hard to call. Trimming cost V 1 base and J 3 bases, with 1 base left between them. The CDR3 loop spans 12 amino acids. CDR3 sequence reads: CASSLDNQPQHF. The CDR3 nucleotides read TGTGCCAGCAGTTTAGACAATCAGCCCCAGCATTTT.

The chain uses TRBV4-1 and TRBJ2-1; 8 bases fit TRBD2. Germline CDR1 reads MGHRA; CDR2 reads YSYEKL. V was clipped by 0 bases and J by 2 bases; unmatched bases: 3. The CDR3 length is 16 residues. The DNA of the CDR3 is TGCGCCAGCAGCCAAGACCCGGGGGGGGCCTACAATGAGCAGTTCTTC. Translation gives CASSQDPGGAYNEQFF.

CDR3: CASSFRTGTDTQYF. CDR3 DNA: TGTGCCAGCAGCTTTAGGACAGGGACAGATACGCAGTATTTT. This chain uses TRBV11-3 with TRBJ2-3, with 8 nucleotides matching TRBD1. Germline V gene lookup returns CDR1 SGHNT and CDR2 YENEEA. The CDR3 loop spans 14 amino acids. Unmatched junction bases numbered 2, after V lost 3 bases and J lost 3 bases.

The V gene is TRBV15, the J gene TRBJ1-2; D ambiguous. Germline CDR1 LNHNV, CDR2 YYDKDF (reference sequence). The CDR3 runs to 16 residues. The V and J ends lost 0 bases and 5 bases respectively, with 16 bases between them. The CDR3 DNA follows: TGTGCCACCAGCAGAGATATGACTTCCCGATGGTATGGCTACACCTTC. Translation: CATSRDMTSRWYGYTF.

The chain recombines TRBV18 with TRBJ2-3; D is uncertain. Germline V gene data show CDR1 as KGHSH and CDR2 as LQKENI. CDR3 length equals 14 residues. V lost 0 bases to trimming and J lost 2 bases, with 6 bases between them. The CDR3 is CASSPPSATDTQYF. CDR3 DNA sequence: TGTGCCAGCTCACCACCGAGCGCCACAGATACGCAGTATTTT. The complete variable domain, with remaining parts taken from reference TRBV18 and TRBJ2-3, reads NAGVMQNPRHLVRRRGQEARLRCSPMKGHSHVYWYRQLPEEGLKFMVYLQKENIIDESGMPKERFSAEFPKEGPSILRIQQVVRGDSAAYFCASSPPSATDTQYFGPGTRLTVL.

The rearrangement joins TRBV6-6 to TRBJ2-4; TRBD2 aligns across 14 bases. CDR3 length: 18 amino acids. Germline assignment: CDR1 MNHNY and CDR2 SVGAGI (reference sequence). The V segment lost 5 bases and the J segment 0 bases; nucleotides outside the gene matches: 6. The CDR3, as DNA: TGTGCCAGCAGTCCTCGGACTAGCGGGGGGCAAGCCAAAAACATTCAGTACTTC. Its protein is CASSPRTSGGQAKNIQYF.